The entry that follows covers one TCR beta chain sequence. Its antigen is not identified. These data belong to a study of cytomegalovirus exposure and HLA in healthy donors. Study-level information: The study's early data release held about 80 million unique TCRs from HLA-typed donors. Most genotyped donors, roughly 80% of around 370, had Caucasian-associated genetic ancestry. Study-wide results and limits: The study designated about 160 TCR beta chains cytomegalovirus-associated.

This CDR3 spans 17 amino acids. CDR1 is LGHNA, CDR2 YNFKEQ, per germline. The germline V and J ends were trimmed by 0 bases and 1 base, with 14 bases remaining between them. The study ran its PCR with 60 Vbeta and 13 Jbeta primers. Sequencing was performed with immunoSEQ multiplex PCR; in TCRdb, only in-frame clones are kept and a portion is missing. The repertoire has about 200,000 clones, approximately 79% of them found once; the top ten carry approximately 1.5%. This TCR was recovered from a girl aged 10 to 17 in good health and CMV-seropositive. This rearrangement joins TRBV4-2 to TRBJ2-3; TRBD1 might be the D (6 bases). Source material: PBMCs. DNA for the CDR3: TGTGCCAGCAGCCAAGATCTTCGCAGGGGCCGCACAGATACGCAGTATTTT. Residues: CASSQDLRRGRTDTQYF.